One TCR beta chain is described in this entry. Its specificity is unknown. This sample is part of a study of monozygotic twins with inflammatory bowel disease. Germline V CDR1 and CDR2: SGHVS, FQNEAQ. This CDR3 has 16 amino acids. UMIs that included a 6-nucleotide sample barcode were added by template switching, which took place during cDNA synthesis. Following a re-call of the 5' RACE reads, TCRdb has one entry per CDR3 protein and lacks DNA. This sample lists 400,000 or so distinct CDR3 sequences; its ten largest clones have about 2.3%. Regarding the study as a whole: There was no support for any single strong signal or clonotype associated with IBD. It was in IBD patients that TCRbeta diversity (inverse Simpson) was lower than in healthy co-twins. Especially with disease activity, IBD patients shared fewer clonotypes with others than healthy twins did.

J is TRBJ2-2 and V is TRBV7-8. The sequenced sample consisted of blood. This clonotype originated in a human donor with ulcerative colitis or Crohn's disease, or a healthy co-twin of an affected twin (not recorded which). The CDR3 loop reads CASSPIDQMDTGELFF.